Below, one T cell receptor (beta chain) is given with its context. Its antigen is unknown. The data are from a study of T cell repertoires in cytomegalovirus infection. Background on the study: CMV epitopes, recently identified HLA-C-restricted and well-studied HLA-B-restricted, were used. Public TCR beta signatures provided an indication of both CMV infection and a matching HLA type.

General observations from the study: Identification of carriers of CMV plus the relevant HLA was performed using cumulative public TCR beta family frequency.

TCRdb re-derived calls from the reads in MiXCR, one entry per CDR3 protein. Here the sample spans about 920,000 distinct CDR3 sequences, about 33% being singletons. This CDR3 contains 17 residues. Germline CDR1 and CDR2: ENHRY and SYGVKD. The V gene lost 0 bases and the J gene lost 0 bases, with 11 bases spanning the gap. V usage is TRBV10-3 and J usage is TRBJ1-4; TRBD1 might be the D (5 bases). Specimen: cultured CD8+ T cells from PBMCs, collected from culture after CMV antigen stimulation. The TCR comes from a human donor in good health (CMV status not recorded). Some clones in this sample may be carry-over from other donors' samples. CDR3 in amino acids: CAISESGQGTTNEKLFF. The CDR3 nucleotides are TGTGCCATCAGTGAGTCCGGGCAGGGAACAACTAATGAAAAACTGTTTTTT.